The 20 T cell receptor beta chains below were found in one sample sequenced in a study of PD-L1 blockade in urothelial cancer. The assay was immunoSEQ multiplex PCR, and TCRdb's table has in-frame clones only and misses some. The data contain about 39,000 clones, over 65% of them singletons. Time point in this sample: peripheral blood 6 weeks after treatment start. Source: PBMCs, taken around atezolizumab (anti-PD-L1) treatment. These TCRs come from a man aged 40-50 years with urothelial cancer.

The rearrangement links TRBV2 to TRBJ2-3; 7 bases line up with TRBD2. V lost 8 bases and J lost 3; bases outside the gene matches: 11. The CDR3 spans 15 residues. Germline values: CDR1 SNHLY, CDR2 FYNNEI. CDR3 in amino acids: CASGLAGVVTDTQYF. The CDR3 region has the DNA TGTGCCAGCGGATTAGCGGGTGTGGTTACAGATACGCAGTATTTT.

This chain uses TRBV7-6 with TRBJ2-4; D is uncertain. Trimming removed 4 bases from V and 0 bases from J, with 10 bases in between. CDR1 is SGHVS and CDR2 is FNYEAQ in the germline V gene. The CDR3 covers 15 residues. In DNA, the CDR3 is TGTGCCAGCAGCTGCTTCAGTCTAGCCAAAAACATTCAGTACTTC. Residues: CASSCFSLAKNIQYF.

This rearrangement joins TRBV11-2 to TRBJ2-7; TRBD2 is a possible D gene (5 bases). Germline lookup yields CDR1 SGHAT and CDR2 FQNNGV. There are 14 residues in the CDR3. The V end lost 3 bases, the J end lost 4 bases, and 13 bases lay between the germline ends. Written as DNA, the CDR3 is TGTGCCAGCAGCTTTCTCCCGGACTCTTACGAGCAGTACTTC. This encodes CASSFLPDSYEQYF.

The genes are TRBV2 and TRBJ2-2, with D unresolved. The length of the CDR3 is 15 residues. The V end lost 3 bases, the J end lost 1 base, and 9 bases lay between the germline ends. CDR1 and CDR2 (germline): SNHLY, FYNNEI. The CDR3 here is CASSDVLLNTGELFF. The CDR3, as DNA: TGTGCCAGCAGTGACGTATTACTGAACACCGGGGAGCTGTTTTTT.

V is TRBV6-1 and J is TRBJ2-7; 7 nucleotides match TRBD2. The ends lost 6 bases at V and 5 bases at J; junction bases unmatched: 13. Germline lookup yields CDR1 MNHNS and CDR2 SASEGT. CDR3 size: 15 residues. CDR3 DNA sequence: TGTGCCAGCAGGGGGTTCGAGGGAGGGGTGGACGAGCAGTACTTC. Translation gives CASRGFEGGVDEQYF.

This chain links TRBV5-4 with TRBJ2-3, with D hard to call. Germline loops: CDR1 SGHNT, CDR2 YYREEE (reference sequence). This CDR3 spans 11 amino acids. V was clipped by 2 bases and J by 6 bases, with 4 bases between them. Written as DNA, the CDR3 is TGTGCCAGCAGCTTCGGGGATACGCAGTATTTT. Translated: CASSFGDTQYF.

J is TRBJ1-3 and V is TRBV19; perhaps TRBD1 as D (6 bases). The CDR3 extends over 16 amino acids. Trimming left V 8 bases short and J 1 base short, with 18 bases between. CDR1 and CDR2 from the germline V gene are LNHDA and SQIVND (reference sequence). DNA of the CDR3: TGTGCCAGTCGGGGCGGGGGGCCCATTTCTGGAAACACCATATATTTT. Translation: CASRGGGPISGNTIYF.

The chain couples TRBV14 to TRBJ2-7; 13 nucleotides line up with TRBD2. This CDR3 has 16 amino acids. V trimming: 0 bases; J trimming: 5 bases; junction bases outside the gene matches: 4. The V gene's germline CDR1 is SGHDN and CDR2 FVKESK. For the CDR3, the DNA is TGTGCCAGCAGCCAAGATCGGACTAGCGGGAGACACGAGCAGTACTTC. It yields the protein CASSQDRTSGRHEQYF.

The chain employs TRBV10-3 and TRBJ2-1, with 7 bases fitting TRBD2. Germline CDR1 ENHRY, CDR2 SYGVKD. The J segment lost 8 bases and the V segment lost 8 bases, leaving 9 bases of the junction unmatched. The length of the CDR3 is 13 residues. The CDR3 spells CAIGGDPRDEQFF. CDR3 in DNA: TGTGCCATCGGGGGGGACCCCAGGGATGAGCAGTTCTTC.

This chain uses TRBV6-6 with TRBJ1-2, with 8 nucleotides matching TRBD1. Germline trimming cut 6 bases from V and 4 bases from J; bases unmatched to any gene: 7. Germline CDR1 is MNHNY and CDR2 is SVGAGI (reference sequence). The length of the CDR3 is 14 residues. CDR3 sequence reads: CASRDGQGTYGYTF. CDR3 DNA sequence: TGTGCCAGCAGAGATGGACAGGGCACCTATGGCTACACCTTC.

The chain employs TRBV2 and TRBJ2-1, with D tentatively TRBD2 (6 bases). V was pared by 6 bases and J by 3 bases, with 15 bases between. The CDR3 spans 15 residues. Per the germline V gene, CDR1 is SNHLY and CDR2 is FYNNEI. CDR3 nucleotide sequence: TGTGCCAGCAGCGTGCGTAGCGGAGACTACAATGAGCAGTTCTTC. It specifies CASSVRSGDYNEQFF. Based on the CDR3 plus reference TRBV2 and TRBJ2-1, the full variable domain is EPEVTQTPSHQVTQMGQEVILRCVPISNHLYFYWYRQILGQKVEFLVSFYNNEISEKSEIFDDQFSVERPDGSNFTLKIRSTKLEDSAMYFCASSVRSGDYNEQFFGPGTRLTVL.

The chain links TRBV4-2 to TRBJ2-1; 10 nucleotides match TRBD2. Per the germline V gene, CDR1 is LGHNA and CDR2 is YNFKEQ. This CDR3 is built from 18 residues. V lost 0 bases, J lost 4 bases, and 9 bases stayed unmatched. The CDR3 is CASSQEASGRYLYNEQFF. In DNA, the CDR3 is TGTGCCAGCAGCCAAGAGGCTAGCGGGAGATATCTATACAATGAGCAGTTCTTC.

This clone was seen only a few times. The V and J genes are TRBV6-5 and TRBJ2-5; 11 bases are shared with TRBD1. Germline CDR1 MNHEY, CDR2 SVGAGI. V was pared by 2 bases and J by 5 bases, with 4 bases of the junction left unmatched. There are 15 residues in the CDR3. The CDR3 loop is CASSYGQGARETQYF. The CDR3 DNA is TGTGCCAGCAGTTACGGACAGGGGGCTAGGGAGACCCAGTACTTC.

The V call is TRBV5-6, the J call TRBJ1-2, with D possibly TRBD1 on 6 matching bases. The CDR3 consists of 13 residues. V lost 4 bases and J lost 7, with 14 bases in between. Germline values: CDR1 SGHDT, CDR2 YYEEEE. CDR3 bases: TGTGCCAGCAGCCGACAGGTTTCTGGTGGCTACACCTTC. This encodes CASSRQVSGGYTF.

The V call is TRBV4-1, the J call TRBJ2-1; D not resolved. V was clipped by 0 bases and J by 0 bases, with 6 bases between them. The CDR3 is 15 amino acids. The V gene's germline CDR1 is MGHRA and CDR2 YSYEKL. CDR3 DNA sequence: TGCGCCAGCAGCCAAGACACGAGCTCCTACAATGAGCAGTTCTTC. Translating it yields CASSQDTSSYNEQFF.

V is TRBV6-5 and J is TRBJ2-2; TRBD1 might be the D (5 bases). The germline CDR1 and CDR2 sequences are MNHEY and SVGAGI. V was trimmed by 9 bases and J by 7 bases, leaving 9 bases between them. The CDR3 is made up of 11 amino acids. The CDR3 spells CASGAVGELFF. In DNA, the CDR3 is TGTGCCAGTGGGGCGGTCGGGGAGCTGTTTTTT.

This clone was detected only a few times. The chain has TRBV30 and TRBJ1-1; no firm D call. The CDR3 is 13 residues long. Looked up from germline, CDR1 is GTSNPN and CDR2 is SVGIG (reference sequence). V lost 2 bases and J 1 base, leaving 8 bases between the germline ends. CDR3 sequence: CAWSTTRNTEAFF. Written as DNA, the CDR3 is TGTGCCTGGAGTACCACAAGGAACACTGAAGCTTTCTTT.

V gene TRBV7-3 combines with J gene TRBJ1-4; 8 bases align to TRBD1. The CDR3 spans 13 residues. Germline CDR1 reads SGHTA; CDR2 reads FQGTGA. V shed 9 bases and J 4 bases; nucleotides not matched to a gene: 4. In nucleotides, the CDR3 is TGTGCCAGTCAGGGGGCAAATAATGAAAAACTGTTTTTT. It is translated as CASQGANNEKLFF. Filled out from reference TRBV7-3 and TRBJ1-4, the complete variable domain reads GAGVSQTPSNKVTEKGKYVELRCDPISGHTALYWYRQSLGQGPEFLIYFQGTGAADDSGLPNDRFFAVRPEGSVSTLKIQRTERGDSAVYLCASQGANNEKLFFGSGTQLSVL.

The V gene is TRBV5-1, the J gene TRBJ1-2; possibly TRBD1 for D (6 bases). The ends were cut back, 5 bases at V and 1 base at J, with 9 bases in the middle. The CDR3 spans 13 residues. Germline V gives CDR1 SGHRS, CDR2 YFSETQ. The CDR3 DNA reads TGCGCCAGCAGTCCGGACAGTAACTATGGCTACACCTTC. Encoded protein: CASSPDSNYGYTF.

J is TRBJ2-4 and V is TRBV11-2, with 8 bases matching TRBD1. The CDR3 contains 14 residues. CDR1 SGHAT and CDR2 FQNNGV come from the germline V gene. J gave up 8 bases and V 7 bases, and 10 bases lay outside the gene matches. The CDR3 is CASKTRGRTDIQYF. The CDR3 nucleotides are TGTGCCAGCAAGACCAGGGGGCGGACAGACATTCAGTACTTC.